The present TCR beta chain was sequenced within a study of resident and recirculating memory T cells in vitiligo (dated by TCRdb to 2016 to 2018). Background for the entire study: For TCR beta sequencing, each of a few stable vitiligo patients provided PBMCs and epidermis from shave biopsies taken at two lesional sites and two nonlesional sites. The human TCR beta sequencing was designed to test whether specific clones found in lesional vitiligo skin differed from the clones found in nonlesional skin and in blood. Without cell sorting, samples were homogenized immediately before genomic DNA was extracted using the Qiagen DNeasy Blood & Tissue Kit. Here is what the overall study found, with its caveats: TCR sequences were not shared across biopsy sites or across patients, which suggests that different T cell clones infiltrate different lesions, a pattern described as private specificity. Overlap and correlation analysis found no significant repertoire overlap between any two biopsies, even biopsies from the same patient, apart from each lesion compared with itself. Working out how much the T cell clones identified in the vitiligo lesions and the human Trm versus Tcm pools each contribute will require future mechanistic studies. No unique dominant TCR clone was detected, and variation in clonality was observed among vitiligo lesions.

Vitiligo counted as stable when lesions had not changed during the previous 6 months. To qualify as stable, patients additionally needed to show no confetti depigmentation, which is a clinical sign of active vitiligo. Any patient who had received treatment in the previous three months was excluded. PBMCs were isolated from heparinized blood by Ficoll density gradient centrifugation and then flash-frozen. From the germline V gene, CDR1 is SGHTA and CDR2 is FQGNSA. V loses 5 bases, J loses 5 bases, and the germline ends lie 12 bases apart. The CDR3 has 14 amino acids, counting the end cysteine and phenylalanine. Just the 42-base CDR3 DNA is kept, in frame starting at base 1. On this clone: Its antigen is not yet known. No much larger clonotype is one base removed from it; base qualities were not supplied.

The immunoSEQ hsTCRB kit was used to amplify TCR beta chains from genomic DNA. Sequencing of TCR beta libraries was performed on an Illumina MiSeq instrument by the immunoSEQ service. The source study handled its data this way. The immunoSEQ Analyzer was used to analyze the repertoire data. Imported from immuneACCESS, the table was reduced by TCRdb to in-frame sequences with V and J called. These copies leave out some clones; in studies compared against another copy, an unresolved V gene accounts for under half, and the cause of the remainder is not known. V and J calls and clone size follow that table, whereas D and trimming were derived from the DNA. The sample table records fewer than 85,000 clones; 90% to 95% of these occur just once. The ten top clones hold about 4.8% of the sample.

The chain joins TRBV7-2 to TRBJ2-2, with no D gene named confidently. Sequenced: blood. The clonotype originates from a male donor with vitiligo. The CDR3 protein is CASSALRVTGELFF. Read as DNA, the sequence is TGTGCCAGCAGCGCCCTAAGAGTTACCGGGGAGCTGTTTTTT.